This T cell receptor (beta chain) came from a study of molecular identifiers for immune sequencing clone quantification. General study findings and limits: Single-cell amounts of spiked Jurkat TCR RNA were reportedly detectable among over 750,000 naive cells. Barcode sharing among identical TCR molecules could make large clones appear smaller.

This clonotype was counted many times. Its specificity is not known. Listed TCR primers, together with previously described methods, were used for the bulk TCR libraries. A single record per CDR3 protein comes from TCRdb applying MiXCR to the PCR reads. In the table there are approximately 500,000 distinct CDR3 sequences, about 21% of which are singletons. In germline, CDR1 is MNHEY, CDR2 SVGEGT. This CDR3 is built from 14 residues. The trim removed 4 bases at V and 4 bases at J, leaving 5 bases unmatched. Sample: naive CD8+ T cells from blood, with Jurkat cell RNA spiked in. Subset defined: FACS-sorted CD8+CD4-CCR7+CD45RA+ naive T cells. This receptor was taken from a human donor in good health. Some libraries in this study had Jurkat cell RNA spiked in. The chain uses TRBV6-2 or TRBV6-3 and TRBJ1-1; the match to TRBD1 covers 8 bases. The CDR3, as DNA: TGTGCCAGCAGTTTCCAGGGGGCTTTCACTGAAGCTTTCTTT. The encoded protein is CASSFQGAFTEAFF.